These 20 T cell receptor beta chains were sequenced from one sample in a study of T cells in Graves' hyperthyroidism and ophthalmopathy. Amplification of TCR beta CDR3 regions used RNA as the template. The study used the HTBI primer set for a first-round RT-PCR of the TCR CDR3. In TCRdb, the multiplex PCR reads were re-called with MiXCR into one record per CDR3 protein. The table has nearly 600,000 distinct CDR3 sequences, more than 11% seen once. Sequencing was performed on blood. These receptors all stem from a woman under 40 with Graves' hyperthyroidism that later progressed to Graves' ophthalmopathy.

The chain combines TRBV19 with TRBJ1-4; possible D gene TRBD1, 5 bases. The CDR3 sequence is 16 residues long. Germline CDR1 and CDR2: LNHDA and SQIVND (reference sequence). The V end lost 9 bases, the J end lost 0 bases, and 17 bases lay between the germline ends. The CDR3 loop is CASTGSLSSTNEKLFF. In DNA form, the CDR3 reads TGTGCCAGCACAGGCAGCCTCTCTTCAACTAATGAAAAACTGTTTTTT. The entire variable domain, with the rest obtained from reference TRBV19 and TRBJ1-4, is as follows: DGGITQSPKYLFRKEGQNVTLSCEQNLNHDAMYWYRQDPGQGLRLIYYSQIVNDFQKGDIAEGYSVSREKKESFPLTVTSAQKNPTAFYLCASTGSLSSTNEKLFFGSGTQLSVL.

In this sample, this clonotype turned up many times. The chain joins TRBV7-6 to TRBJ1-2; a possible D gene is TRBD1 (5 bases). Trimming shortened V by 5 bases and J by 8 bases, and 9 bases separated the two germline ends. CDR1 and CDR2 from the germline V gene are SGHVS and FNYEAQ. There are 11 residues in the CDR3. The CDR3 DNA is TGTGCCAGCAGCGGGGCTCACGGCTACACCTTC. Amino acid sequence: CASSGAHGYTF.

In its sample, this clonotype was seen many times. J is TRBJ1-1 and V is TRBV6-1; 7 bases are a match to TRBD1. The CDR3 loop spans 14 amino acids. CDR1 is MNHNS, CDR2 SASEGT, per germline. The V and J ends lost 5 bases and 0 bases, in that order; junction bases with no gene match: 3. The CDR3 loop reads CASSYDRVNTEAFF. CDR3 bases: TGTGCCAGCAGTTACGACAGGGTGAACACTGAAGCTTTCTTT.

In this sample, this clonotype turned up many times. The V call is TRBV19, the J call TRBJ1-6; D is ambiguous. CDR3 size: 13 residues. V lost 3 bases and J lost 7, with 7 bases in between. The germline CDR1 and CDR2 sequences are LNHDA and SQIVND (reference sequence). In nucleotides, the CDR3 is TGTGCCAGTAGTATGTCTTTGAATTCACCCCTCCACTTT. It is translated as CASSMSLNSPLHF. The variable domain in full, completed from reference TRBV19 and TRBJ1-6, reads DGGITQSPKYLFRKEGQNVTLSCEQNLNHDAMYWYRQDPGQGLRLIYYSQIVNDFQKGDIAEGYSVSREKKESFPLTVTSAQKNPTAFYLCASSMSLNSPLHFGNGTRLTVT.

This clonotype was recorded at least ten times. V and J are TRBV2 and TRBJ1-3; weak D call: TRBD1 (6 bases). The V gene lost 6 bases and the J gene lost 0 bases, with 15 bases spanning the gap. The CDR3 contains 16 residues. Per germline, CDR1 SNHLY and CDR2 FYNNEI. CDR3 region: CASSPLGGHSGNTIYF. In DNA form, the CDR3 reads TGTGCCAGCAGCCCATTGGGGGGCCACTCTGGAAACACCATATATTTT.

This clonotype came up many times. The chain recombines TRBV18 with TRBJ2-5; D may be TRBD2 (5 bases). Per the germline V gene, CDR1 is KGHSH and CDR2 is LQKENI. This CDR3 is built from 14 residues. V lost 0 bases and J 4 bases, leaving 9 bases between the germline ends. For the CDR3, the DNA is TGTGCCAGCTCACCACCTGGGGAGCGAGAGACCCAGTACTTC. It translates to CASSPPGERETQYF. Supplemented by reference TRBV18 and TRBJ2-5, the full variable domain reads NAGVMQNPRHLVRRRGQEARLRCSPMKGHSHVYWYRQLPEEGLKFMVYLQKENIIDESGMPKERFSAEFPKEGPSILRIQQVVRGDSAAYFCASSPPGERETQYFGPGTRLLVL.

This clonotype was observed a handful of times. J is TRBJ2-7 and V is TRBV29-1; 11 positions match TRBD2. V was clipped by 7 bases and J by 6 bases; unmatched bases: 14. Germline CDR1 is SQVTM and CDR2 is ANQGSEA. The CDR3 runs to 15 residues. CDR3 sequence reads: CSAAKLAGVLSEQYF. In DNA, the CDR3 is TGCAGCGCCGCCAAACTAGCGGGAGTTTTGTCCGAGCAGTACTTC.

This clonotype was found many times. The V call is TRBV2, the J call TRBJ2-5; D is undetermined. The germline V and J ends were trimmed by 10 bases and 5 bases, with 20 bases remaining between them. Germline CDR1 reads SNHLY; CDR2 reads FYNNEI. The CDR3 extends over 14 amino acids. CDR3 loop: CATQKGASLETQYF. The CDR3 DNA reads TGTGCCACCCAGAAAGGAGCCTCTCTGGAGACCCAGTACTTC.

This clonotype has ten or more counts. CDR3 sequence reads: CASSLSPSGLGYGYTF. In DNA, the CDR3 is TGCGCCAGCAGCTTGAGTCCTTCCGGACTTGGCTATGGCTACACCTTC. V gene TRBV5-1 combines with J gene TRBJ1-2, with D unclear. V shed 1 base and J shed 4 bases, with 17 bases lying between them. This CDR3 region has 16 residues. Germline CDR1 SGHRS, CDR2 YFSETQ.

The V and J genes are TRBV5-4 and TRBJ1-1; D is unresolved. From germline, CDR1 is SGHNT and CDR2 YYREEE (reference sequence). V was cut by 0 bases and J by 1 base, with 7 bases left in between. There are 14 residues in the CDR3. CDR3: CASSLGVSNTEAFF. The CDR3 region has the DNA TGTGCCAGCAGCTTGGGTGTATCGAACACTGAAGCTTTCTTT. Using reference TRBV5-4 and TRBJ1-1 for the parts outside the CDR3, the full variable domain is ETGVTQSPTHLIKTRGQQVTLRCSSQSGHNTVSWYQQALGQGPQFIFQYYREEENGRGNFPPRFSGLQFPNYSSELNVNALELDDSALYLCASSLGVSNTEAFFGQGTRLTVV.

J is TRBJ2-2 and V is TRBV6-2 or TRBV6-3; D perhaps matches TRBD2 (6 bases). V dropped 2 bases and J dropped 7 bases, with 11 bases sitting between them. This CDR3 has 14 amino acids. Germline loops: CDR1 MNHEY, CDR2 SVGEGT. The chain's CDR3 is CASSYSEGGGELFF. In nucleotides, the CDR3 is TGTGCCAGCAGTTACAGTGAGGGAGGCGGGGAGCTGTTTTTT.

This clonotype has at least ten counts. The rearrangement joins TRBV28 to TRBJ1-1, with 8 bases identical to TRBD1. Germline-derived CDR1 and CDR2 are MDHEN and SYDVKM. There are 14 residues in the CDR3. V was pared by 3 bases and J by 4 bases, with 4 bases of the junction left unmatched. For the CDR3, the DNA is TGTGCCAGCAGTTTCCTCAGGGGGCCCACTGAAGCTTTCTTT. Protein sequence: CASSFLRGPTEAFF.

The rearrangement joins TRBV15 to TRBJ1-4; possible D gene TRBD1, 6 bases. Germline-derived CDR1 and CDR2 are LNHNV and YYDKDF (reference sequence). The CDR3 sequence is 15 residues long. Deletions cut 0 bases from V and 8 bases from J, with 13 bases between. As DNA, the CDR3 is TGTGCCACCAGCAGAGACCGTACCCAGGGGGAAAAACTGTTTTTT. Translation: CATSRDRTQGEKLFF.

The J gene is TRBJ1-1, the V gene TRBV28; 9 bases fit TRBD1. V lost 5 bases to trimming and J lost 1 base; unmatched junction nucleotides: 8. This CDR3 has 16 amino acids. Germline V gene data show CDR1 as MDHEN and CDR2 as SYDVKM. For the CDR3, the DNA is TGTGCCAGCAGTCAGGGACAGGGAAGCGGGAACACTGAAGCTTTCTTT. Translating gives CASSQGQGSGNTEAFF.

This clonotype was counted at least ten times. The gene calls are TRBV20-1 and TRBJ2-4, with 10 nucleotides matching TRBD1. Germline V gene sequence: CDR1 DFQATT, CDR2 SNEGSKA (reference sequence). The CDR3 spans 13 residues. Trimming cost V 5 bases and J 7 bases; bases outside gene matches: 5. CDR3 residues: CSASSGQGNIQYF. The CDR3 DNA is TGCAGTGCTTCTTCGGGACAGGGGAACATTCAGTACTTC.

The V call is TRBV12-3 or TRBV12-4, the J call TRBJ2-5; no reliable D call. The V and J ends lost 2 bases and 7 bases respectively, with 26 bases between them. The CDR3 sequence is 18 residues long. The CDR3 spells CASSLTAKRQRGQMTQYF. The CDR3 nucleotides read TGTGCCAGCAGTTTAACGGCGAAACGACAACGAGGTCAGATGACCCAGTACTTC.

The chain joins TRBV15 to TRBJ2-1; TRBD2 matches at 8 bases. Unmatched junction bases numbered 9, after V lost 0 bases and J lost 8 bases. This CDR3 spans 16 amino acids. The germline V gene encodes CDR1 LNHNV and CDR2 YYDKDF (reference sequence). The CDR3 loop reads CATSRDISGGLDEQFF. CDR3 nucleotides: TGTGCCACCAGCAGAGATATAAGCGGGGGTTTAGATGAGCAGTTCTTC.

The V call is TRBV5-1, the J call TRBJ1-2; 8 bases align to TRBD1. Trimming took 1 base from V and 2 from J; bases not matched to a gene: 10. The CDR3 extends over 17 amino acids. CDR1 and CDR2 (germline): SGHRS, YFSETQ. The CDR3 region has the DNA TGCGCCAGCAGCTTGTATCCGGGACAGGATCCAAACTATGGCTACACCTTC. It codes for CASSLYPGQDPNYGYTF.

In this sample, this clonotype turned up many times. CDR3 sequence (DNA): TGTGCCAGCAGCGACGACTACGAGCAGTACTTC. Amino acid sequence: CASSDDYEQYF. The rearrangement joins TRBV7-6 to TRBJ2-7; no reliable D call. The CDR3 spans 11 residues. Germline V lookup: CDR1 SGHVS, CDR2 FNYEAQ. The V gene lost 5 bases and the J gene lost 3 bases, with 5 bases spanning the gap.

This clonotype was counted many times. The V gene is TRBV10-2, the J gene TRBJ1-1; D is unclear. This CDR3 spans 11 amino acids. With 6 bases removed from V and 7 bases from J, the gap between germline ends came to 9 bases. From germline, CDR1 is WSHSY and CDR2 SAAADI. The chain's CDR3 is CASSHSIEAFF. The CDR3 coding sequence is TGCGCCAGCAGCCACAGTATTGAAGCTTTCTTT.